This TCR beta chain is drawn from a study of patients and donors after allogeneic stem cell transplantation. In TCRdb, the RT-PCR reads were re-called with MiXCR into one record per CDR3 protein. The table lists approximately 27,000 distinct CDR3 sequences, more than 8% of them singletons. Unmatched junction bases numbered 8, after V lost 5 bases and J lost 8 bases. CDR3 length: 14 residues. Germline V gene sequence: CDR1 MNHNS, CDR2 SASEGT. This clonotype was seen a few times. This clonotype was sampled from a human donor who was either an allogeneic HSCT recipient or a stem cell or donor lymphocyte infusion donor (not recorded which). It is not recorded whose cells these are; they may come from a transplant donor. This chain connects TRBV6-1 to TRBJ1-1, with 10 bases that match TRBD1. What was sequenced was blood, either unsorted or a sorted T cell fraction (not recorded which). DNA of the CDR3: TGTGCCAGCAGTAGCCGACAGGGGGCGACAGAAGCTTTCTTT. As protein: CASSSRQGATEAFF.